The 12 T cell receptor beta chains given below trace back to one sample, sequenced in a study of cytotoxic CD8 clonotypes in ibrutinib-treated CLL. The method was immunoSEQ multiplex PCR; TCRdb's version includes in-frame clones alone and lacks a portion of them. Here the sample spans tens of thousands of clones, roughly 53% being singletons. Sequences were derived from PBMCs, sampled after 12 months of ibrutinib treatment. These receptors all come from a human donor with chronic lymphocytic leukemia.

The V and J genes are TRBV7-6 and TRBJ1-1, with 7 bases lining up with TRBD1. V was pared by 5 bases and J by 1 base, with 19 bases of the junction left unmatched. This CDR3 spans 19 amino acids. Germline V gives CDR1 SGHVS, CDR2 FNYEAQ. The CDR3, as DNA: TGTGCCAGCAGCCCTCTACAGGGGCCCGAGGAGGGTTGGAACACTGAAGCTTTCTTT. Translation: CASSPLQGPEEGWNTEAFF.

The gene calls are TRBV6-6 and TRBJ1-5, with 7 bases fitting TRBD1. This CDR3 is 14 amino acids long. The germline CDR1 and CDR2 sequences are MNHNY and SVGAGI (reference sequence). The V and J ends lost 6 bases and 4 bases, in that order; junction bases with no gene match: 6. CDR3 DNA: TGTGCCAGCAGCCCCGGGACAGCGAATCAGCCCCAGCATTTT. This codes for CASSPGTANQPQHF.

For this clone: The junction and the germline gene differ at one end; a read error may be behind it. The rearrangement joins TRBV7-7 to TRBJ2-2, with 10 bases matching TRBD1. The germline V gene has CDR1 SSHAT and CDR2 FNYEAQ (reference sequence). The length of the CDR3 is 16 residues. As DNA, the CDR3 is TGTGCTAGCAGCCTACTCCCCGGGACAGGGGCCGGGGAGCTGTTTTTT. Translated, it gives CASSLLPGTGAGELFF.

This chain links TRBV5-1 with TRBJ1-1; D unresolved. V lost 0 bases and J 7 bases, leaving 13 bases between the germline ends. CDR1 and CDR2 (germline): SGHRS, YFSETQ. This CDR3 has 14 residues. CDR3 sequence: CASSLVAGNGEAFF. The CDR3 nucleotides read TGCGCCAGCAGCTTGGTGGCAGGCAACGGTGAAGCTTTCTTT.

This clone has a handful of counts. The V and J genes are TRBV25-1 and TRBJ2-2; D is unresolved. V was pared by 2 bases and J by 2 bases, with 6 bases between. The CDR3 runs 14 residues. Germline V gene data show CDR1 as MGHDK and CDR2 as SYGVNS. The CDR3 spells CASSELRNTGELFF. The CDR3 DNA reads TGTGCCAGCAGTGAACTCAGAAACACCGGGGAGCTGTTTTTT.

The V gene is TRBV27, the J gene TRBJ2-6, with D uncertain. Trimming shortened V by 5 bases and J by 0 bases, and 8 bases separated the two germline ends. This CDR3 contains 15 residues. CDR1 is MNHEY and CDR2 is SMNVEV in the germline V gene (reference sequence). The CDR3 bases are TGTGCCAGCAGTGGACGTGGCTCTGGGGCCAACGTCCTGACTTTC. It codes for CASSGRGSGANVLTF.

The chain carries TRBV19 and TRBJ1-1; TRBD1 aligns across 9 bases. V trimming: 6 bases; J trimming: 1 base; junction bases outside the gene matches: 0. CDR3 length: 13 residues. CDR1 LNHDA and CDR2 SQIVND come from the germline V gene (reference sequence). CDR3 in amino acids: CASRGQGNTEAFF. The CDR3 DNA reads TGTGCCAGTAGGGGACAGGGGAACACTGAAGCTTTCTTT.

The V call is TRBV15, the J call TRBJ2-5; 11 bases fit TRBD2. Looked up from germline, CDR1 is LNHNV and CDR2 is YYDKDF (reference sequence). The CDR3 runs to 16 residues. V was pared by 3 bases and J by 2 bases, with 5 bases of the junction left unmatched. This chain's CDR3 is CATSSRGLAAQETQYF. DNA of the CDR3: TGTGCCACCAGCAGCCGGGGACTAGCGGCTCAAGAGACCCAGTACTTC.

V usage is TRBV20-1 and J usage is TRBJ1-1; no definite D call. Germline V lookup: CDR1 DFQATT, CDR2 SNEGSKA (reference sequence). This CDR3 spans 11 amino acids. The germline V and J ends were trimmed by 2 bases and 4 bases, with 5 bases remaining between them. DNA for the CDR3: TGCAGTGCTAGACTGACCACTGAAGCTTTCTTT. As protein: CSARLTTEAFF.

The CDR3 DNA is TGCAGCGTTGAAATTCAAGCAGCAGATACGCAGTATTTT. As protein: CSVEIQAADTQYF. The chain is built from TRBV29-1 and TRBJ2-3; D is unresolved. The V gene lost 2 bases and the J gene lost 4 bases, with 10 bases spanning the gap. The V gene's germline CDR1 is SQVTM and CDR2 ANQGSEA. There are 13 residues in the CDR3.

V usage is TRBV5-1 and J usage is TRBJ2-2; 10 positions match TRBD2. The CDR3 is 15 amino acids. Germline V gives CDR1 SGHRS, CDR2 YFSETQ. Trimming removed 0 bases from V and 7 bases from J; junction bases left unmatched: 3. CDR3 sequence: CASSLEVAGGGELFF. The CDR3 region has the DNA TGCGCCAGCAGCTTGGAGGTAGCGGGAGGCGGGGAGCTGTTTTTT.

The chain couples TRBV2 to TRBJ2-1; 10 bases fit TRBD1. CDR1 SNHLY and CDR2 FYNNEI come from the germline V gene. Trimming cost V 7 bases and J 2 bases; bases outside gene matches: 5. This CDR3 comprises 15 residues. CDR3 bases: TGTGCCAGCAACCGGGACAGGGGACCCTACAATGAGCAGTTCTTC. Translating gives CASNRDRGPYNEQFF.